The 21 T cell receptor beta chains reported below all come from one sample, sequenced in a study of beta chain features in type 1 diabetes. Expressed TCRB transcripts were sequenced after all isolated RNA was converted to cDNA. This table comes from immunoSEQ multiplex PCR, and its TCRdb copy is limited to in-frame clones, with some not included. Counted here are 25,000 or so clones, over 60% occurring once; the ten biggest clones make up 2% to 2.5%. Sequencing was performed on Tregs from blood. Receptor source: a woman aged 40 to 55 in good health.

The chain combines TRBV19 with TRBJ2-1, with 10 bases matching TRBD1. Per the germline V gene, CDR1 is LNHDA and CDR2 is SQIVND (reference sequence). The CDR3 loop spans 16 amino acids. V lost 4 bases, J lost 3 bases, and 6 bases stayed unmatched. The CDR3 loop reads CASSTPTGGVYNEQFF. CDR3 bases: TGTGCCAGTAGTACACCGACAGGGGGCGTCTACAATGAGCAGTTCTTC.

The chain is built from TRBV7-9 and TRBJ1-5; TRBD1 is a possible D gene (5 bases). Germline assignment: CDR1 SEHNR and CDR2 FQNEAQ (reference sequence). This CDR3 contains 13 residues. Trimming pared 1 base from V and 10 bases from J, leaving 11 bases between. As DNA, the CDR3 is TGTGCCAGCAGCTTAGGTGGGGGGGGACCCCAGCATTTT. Protein product: CASSLGGGGPQHF.

This clone was found once. The V and J genes are TRBV7-2 and TRBJ2-2, with 12 bases aligning to TRBD2. This CDR3 contains 17 residues. Trimming cost V 5 bases and J 6 bases; bases outside gene matches: 10. Germline values: CDR1 SGHTA, CDR2 FQGNSA. The CDR3 region is CASSPQLAGGAPGELFF. As DNA, the CDR3 is TGTGCCAGCAGCCCTCAACTAGCGGGGGGTGCACCCGGGGAGCTGTTTTTT. The whole variable domain, remainder taken from reference TRBV7-2 and TRBJ2-2, is GAGVSQSPSNKVTEKGKDVELRCDPISGHTALYWYRQSLGQGLEFLIYFQGNSAPDKSGLPSDRFSAERTGGSVSTLTIQRTQQEDSAVYLCASSPQLAGGAPGELFFGEGSRLTVL.

The chain recombines TRBV2 with TRBJ1-5; D is possibly TRBD1 (5 bases). Germline loops: CDR1 SNHLY, CDR2 FYNNEI. Trimming cost V 6 bases and J 5 bases, with 20 bases left between them. This CDR3 comprises 16 residues. In DNA, the CDR3 is TGTGCCAGCAGGACCCTCGGGGGGACTCGAGATCAGCCCCAGCATTTT. Amino acid sequence: CASRTLGGTRDQPQHF.

V gene TRBV5-1 combines with J gene TRBJ2-5; perhaps TRBD2 as D (5 bases). CDR1 is SGHRS and CDR2 is YFSETQ in the germline V gene. This CDR3 is built from 13 residues. V was shortened by 5 bases and J by 5 bases, with 13 bases between the two germline ends. The CDR3 DNA follows: TGCGCCAGCAGAACTTCGAGGAGGGAGACCCAGTACTTC. This translates into CASRTSRRETQYF.

The chain recombines TRBV7-9 with TRBJ1-3; 9 nucleotides agree with TRBD1. V trimming: 7 bases; J trimming: 5 bases; junction bases outside the gene matches: 3. The CDR3 length is 13 residues. Germline V lookup: CDR1 SEHNR, CDR2 FQNEAQ (reference sequence). The CDR3 here is CASKGTGRNTIYF. DNA of the CDR3: TGTGCCAGCAAGGGGACAGGGCGAAACACCATATATTTT.

V usage is TRBV23-1 and J usage is TRBJ2-3; 10 nucleotides align to TRBD2. TRBV23-1 is an open reading frame, and its role is uncertain. This CDR3 spans 15 amino acids. Trimming took 8 bases from V and 8 from J; bases not matched to a gene: 13. CDR3 in DNA: TGCGCCAGCGCCAGAAAGCGGGGGGGCCAAGGTACGCAGTATTTT. This gives the protein CASARKRGGQGTQYF.

This clone has more than one count but fewer than ten. The chain links TRBV6-6 to TRBJ1-4; a weak D match, TRBD1 (6 bases). The germline CDR1 and CDR2 sequences are MNHNY and SVGAGI (reference sequence). Deletions cut 6 bases from V and 7 bases from J, with 15 bases between. This CDR3 comprises 14 residues. The CDR3 DNA is TGTGCCAGCAGGTACGGACAGTCGGCTGAAAAACTGTTTTTT. It is translated as CASRYGQSAEKLFF.

CDR3 loop: CASSLQGRLSYEQYF. CDR3 bases: TGTGCCAGCAGCCTTCAGGGTCGGCTCTCCTACGAGCAGTACTTC. The chain links TRBV11-2 to TRBJ2-7, with D tentatively TRBD1 (5 bases). Germline CDR1 SGHAT, CDR2 FQNNGV. The ends were cut back, 5 bases at V and 0 bases at J, with 14 bases in the middle. The CDR3 is 15 residues long.

This chain joins TRBV29-1 and TRBJ2-2; TRBD1 matches at 8 bases. The CDR3 extends over 16 amino acids. V shed 6 bases, J shed 3 bases, and the junction held 12 bases outside the gene matches. In germline, CDR1 is SQVTM, CDR2 ANQGSEA. CDR3 in DNA: TGCAGCGTCGAGGGTGCCAGGGGGCGGGACACCGGGGAGCTGTTTTTT. Its translation: CSVEGARGRDTGELFF.

The V and J genes are TRBV7-9 and TRBJ1-1; TRBD1 matches at 7 bases. Germline lookup yields CDR1 SEHNR and CDR2 FQNEAQ (reference sequence). The CDR3 loop spans 13 amino acids. With 6 bases clipped from V and 4 bases from J, the junction kept 5 bases outside the gene matches. The CDR3 DNA is TGTGCCAGCAGAGGACAGGTCTTCACTGAAGCTTTCTTT. It is translated as CASRGQVFTEAFF. The complete variable domain, with remaining parts taken from reference TRBV7-9 and TRBJ1-1, reads DTGVSQNPRHKITKRGQNVTFRCDPISEHNRLYWYRQTLGQGPEFLTYFQNEAQLEKSRLLSDRFSAERPKGSFSTLEIQRTEQGDSAMYLCASRGQVFTEAFFGQGTRLTVV.

The CDR3 nucleotides are TGTGCCAGCAGCTTAGCGCTAGCGACCGGGGAGCTGTTTTTT. It yields the protein CASSLALATGELFF. V is TRBV7-2 and J is TRBJ2-2, with D possibly TRBD2 on 6 matching bases. This CDR3 contains 14 residues. Trimming shortened V by 0 bases and J by 5 bases, and 7 bases separated the two germline ends. In germline, CDR1 is SGHTA, CDR2 FQGNSA.

V gene TRBV5-6 combines with J gene TRBJ1-2; possibly TRBD1 for D (5 bases). Trimming removed 3 bases from V and 5 bases from J, with 23 bases in between. CDR1 and CDR2 (germline): SGHDT, YYEEEE. This CDR3 has 17 amino acids. The CDR3 region has the DNA TGTGCCAGCAGCTCCTATCGGTTGGGCAGGGAGGGATATGGCTACACCTTC. Encoded protein: CASSSYRLGREGYGYTF.

This sequence joins TRBV7-2 and TRBJ2-4; 9 nucleotides align to TRBD1. Germline CDR1 and CDR2: SGHTA and FQGNSA. The CDR3 contains 14 residues. V lost 5 bases to trimming and J lost 6 bases; unmatched junction nucleotides: 5. Here the CDR3 reads CASSRGQGGNIQYF. CDR3 bases: TGTGCCAGCAGCCGGGGACAGGGAGGAAACATTCAGTACTTC.

This clone has just a few counts. The genes are TRBV10-3 and TRBJ1-2; a possible D gene is TRBD1 (5 bases). Per the germline V gene, CDR1 is ENHRY and CDR2 is SYGVKD. The CDR3 totals 16 residues. The V and J ends lost 4 bases and 2 bases respectively, with 17 bases between them. CDR3 sequence reads: CAISGPTVFSNYGYTF. CDR3 sequence (DNA): TGTGCCATCAGTGGTCCGACAGTTTTCTCAAACTATGGCTACACCTTC.

A single count supports this clone. The gene calls are TRBV5-1 and TRBJ2-4; a possible D gene is TRBD2 (7 bases). V was pared by 5 bases and J by 0 bases, with 15 bases between. This CDR3 comprises 16 residues. CDR1 is SGHRS and CDR2 is YFSETQ in the germline V gene. CDR3: CASRGGENLAKNIQYF. As DNA, the CDR3 is TGCGCCAGCAGAGGGGGGGAAAATTTAGCCAAAAACATTCAGTACTTC.

This clone appeared a few times. J is TRBJ1-2 and V is TRBV29-1; 9 nucleotides line up with TRBD1. CDR1 and CDR2 (germline): SQVTM, ANQGSEA. This CDR3 region has 14 residues. With 3 bases clipped from V and 4 bases from J, the junction kept 6 bases outside the gene matches. The CDR3 DNA sequence: TGCAGCGTTGACCTGACACAGGGGGCCTATGGCTACACCTTC. Translated, it gives CSVDLTQGAYGYTF.

DNA for the CDR3: TGTGCCAGCTCACCCCCAAACCGGGTACAAGAGACCCAGTACTTC. Translating gives CASSPPNRVQETQYF. V usage is TRBV18 and J usage is TRBJ2-5; D call uncertain. The CDR3 extends over 15 amino acids. V lost 3 bases and J 2 bases, leaving 13 bases between the germline ends. The germline V gene has CDR1 KGHSH and CDR2 LQKENI. The full variable domain, rest sourced from reference TRBV18 and TRBJ2-5, is NAGVMQNPRHLVRRRGQEARLRCSPMKGHSHVYWYRQLPEEGLKFMVYLQKENIIDESGMPKERFSAEFPKEGPSILRIQQVVRGDSAAYFCASSPPNRVQETQYFGPGTRLLVL.

V and J are TRBV4-1 and TRBJ1-2, with 8 bases lining up with TRBD1. In germline, CDR1 is MGHRA, CDR2 YSYEKL. There are 14 residues in the CDR3. The V and J ends lost 4 bases and 8 bases, in that order; junction bases with no gene match: 9. CDR3 residues: CASSPARTGYGYTF. The DNA for the CDR3 is TGCGCCAGCAGCCCCGCCCGGACAGGGTACGGCTACACCTTC.

This chain uses TRBV10-1 with TRBJ2-5, with 7 bases that match TRBD2. The last part of the DNA fits TRBJ2-7 better; the J call may be wrong. Germline CDR1 and CDR2: WNHNN and SYGVQD (reference sequence). The CDR3 loop spans 13 amino acids. CDR3 protein: CASSDGGAYEQYF. The CDR3 DNA reads as TGCGCCAGCAGTGATGGGGGGGCCTACGAGCAGTACTTC.

The chain carries TRBV7-9 and TRBJ1-1; D possibly corresponds to TRBD1 (5 bases). Germline V lookup: CDR1 SEHNR, CDR2 FQNEAQ (reference sequence). V lost 4 bases to trimming and J lost 1 base, with 7 bases between them. CDR3 length: 13 residues. CDR3 in amino acids: CASSYGQNTEAFF. The CDR3 region has the DNA TGTGCCAGCAGCTACGGACAGAACACTGAAGCTTTCTTT.